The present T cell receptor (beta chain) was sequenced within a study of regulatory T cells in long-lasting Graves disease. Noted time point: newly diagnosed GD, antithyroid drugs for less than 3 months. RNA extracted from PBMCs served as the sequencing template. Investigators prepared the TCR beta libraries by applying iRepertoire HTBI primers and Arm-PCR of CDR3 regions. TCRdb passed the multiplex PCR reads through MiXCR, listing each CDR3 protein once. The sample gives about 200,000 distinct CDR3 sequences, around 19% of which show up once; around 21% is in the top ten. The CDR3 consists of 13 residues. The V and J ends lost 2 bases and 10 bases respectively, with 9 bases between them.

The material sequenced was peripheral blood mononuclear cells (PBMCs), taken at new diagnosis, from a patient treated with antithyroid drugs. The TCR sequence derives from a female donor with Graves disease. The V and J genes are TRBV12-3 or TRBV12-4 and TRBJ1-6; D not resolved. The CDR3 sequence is CASSLRAESPLHF. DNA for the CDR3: TGTGCCAGCAGTTTAAGGGCCGAATCACCCCTCCACTTT.